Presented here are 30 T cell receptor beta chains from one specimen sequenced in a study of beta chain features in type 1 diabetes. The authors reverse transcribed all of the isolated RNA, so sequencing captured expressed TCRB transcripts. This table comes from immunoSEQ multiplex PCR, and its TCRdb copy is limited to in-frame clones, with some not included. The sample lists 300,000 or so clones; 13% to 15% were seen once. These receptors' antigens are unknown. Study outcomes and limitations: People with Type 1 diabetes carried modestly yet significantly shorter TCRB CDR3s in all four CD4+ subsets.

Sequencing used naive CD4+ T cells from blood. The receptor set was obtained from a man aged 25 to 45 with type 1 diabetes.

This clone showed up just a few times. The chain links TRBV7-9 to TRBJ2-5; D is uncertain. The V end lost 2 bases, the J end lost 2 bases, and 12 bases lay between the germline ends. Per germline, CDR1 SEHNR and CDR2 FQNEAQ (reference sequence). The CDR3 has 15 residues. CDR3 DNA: TGTGCCAGCAGCTTACGTTTGACTTTGCAAGAGACCCAGTACTTC. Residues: CASSLRLTLQETQYF.

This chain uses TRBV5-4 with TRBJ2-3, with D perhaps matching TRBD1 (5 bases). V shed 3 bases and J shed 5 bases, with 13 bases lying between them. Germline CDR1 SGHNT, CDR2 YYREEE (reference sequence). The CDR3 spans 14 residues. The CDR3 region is CASSSAGSVDTQYF. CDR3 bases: TGTGCCAGCAGCTCGGCAGGGTCGGTAGATACGCAGTATTTT.

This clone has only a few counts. The CDR3, as DNA: TGTGCCAGCAGTCCCCTAGACAGGGTGAATCAGCCCCAGCATTTT. Translation: CASSPLDRVNQPQHF. The chain carries TRBV28 and TRBJ1-5, with 7 bases matching TRBD1. CDR3 size: 15 residues. In germline, CDR1 is MDHEN, CDR2 SYDVKM. V gave up 5 bases and J gave up 4 bases; unmatched junction bases: 8.

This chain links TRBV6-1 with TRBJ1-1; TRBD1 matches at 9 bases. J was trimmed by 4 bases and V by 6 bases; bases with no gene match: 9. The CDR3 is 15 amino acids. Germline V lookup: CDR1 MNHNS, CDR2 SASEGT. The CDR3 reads CASRVRQGGSTEAFF. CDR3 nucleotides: TGTGCCAGCAGAGTCCGACAGGGGGGAAGCACTGAAGCTTTCTTT.

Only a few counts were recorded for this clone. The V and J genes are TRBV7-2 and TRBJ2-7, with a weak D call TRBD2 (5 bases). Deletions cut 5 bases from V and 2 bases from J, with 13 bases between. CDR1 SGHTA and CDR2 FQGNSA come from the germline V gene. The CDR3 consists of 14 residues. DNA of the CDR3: TGTGCCAGCAGCCCGACGTGGGGAGCCTACGAGCAGTACTTC. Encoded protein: CASSPTWGAYEQYF.

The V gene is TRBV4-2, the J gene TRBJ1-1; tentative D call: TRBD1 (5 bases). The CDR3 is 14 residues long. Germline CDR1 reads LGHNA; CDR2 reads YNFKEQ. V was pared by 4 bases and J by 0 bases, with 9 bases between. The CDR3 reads CASSPRVMNTEAFF. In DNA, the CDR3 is TGTGCCAGCAGCCCCAGGGTTATGAACACTGAAGCTTTCTTT.

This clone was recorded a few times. The CDR3: CAGGTGNSGNTIYF. The CDR3 DNA sequence: TGTGCCGGGGGGACGGGAAACTCTGGAAACACCATATATTTT. This rearrangement joins TRBV30 to TRBJ1-3, with a possible D match to TRBD1 (5 bases). Germline CDR1 reads GTSNPN; CDR2 reads SVGIG (reference sequence). CDR3 length: 14 amino acids. The V and J ends lost 8 bases and 0 bases respectively, with 14 bases between them.

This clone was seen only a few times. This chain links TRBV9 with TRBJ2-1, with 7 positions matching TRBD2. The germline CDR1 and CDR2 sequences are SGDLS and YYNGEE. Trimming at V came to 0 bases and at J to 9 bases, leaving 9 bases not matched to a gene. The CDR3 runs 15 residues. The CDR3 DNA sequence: TGTGCCAGCAGCGTAGGTCAGCGGGATATCAGTGAGCAGTTCTTC. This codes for CASSVGQRDISEQFF.

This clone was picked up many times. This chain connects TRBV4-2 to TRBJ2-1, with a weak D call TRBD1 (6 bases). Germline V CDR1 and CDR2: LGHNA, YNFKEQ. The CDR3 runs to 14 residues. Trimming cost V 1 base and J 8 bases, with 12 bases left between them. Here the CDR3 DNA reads TGTGCCAGCAGCCAAGTCACAGGGAAGGATGAGCAGTTCTTC. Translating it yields CASSQVTGKDEQFF.

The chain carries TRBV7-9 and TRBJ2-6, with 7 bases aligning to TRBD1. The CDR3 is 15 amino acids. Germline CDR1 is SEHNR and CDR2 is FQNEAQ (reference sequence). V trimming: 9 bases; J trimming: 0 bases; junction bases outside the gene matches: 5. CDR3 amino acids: CASTQGVSGANVLTF. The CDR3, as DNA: TGTGCCAGTACCCAGGGGGTCTCTGGGGCCAACGTCCTGACTTTC.

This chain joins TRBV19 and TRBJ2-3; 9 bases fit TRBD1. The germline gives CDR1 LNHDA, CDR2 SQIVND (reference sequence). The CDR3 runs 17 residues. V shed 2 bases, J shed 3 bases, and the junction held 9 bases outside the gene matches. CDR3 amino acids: CASSIRGTGRGTDTQYF. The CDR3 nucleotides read TGTGCCAGTAGTATAAGGGGGACAGGGAGAGGAACAGATACGCAGTATTTT.

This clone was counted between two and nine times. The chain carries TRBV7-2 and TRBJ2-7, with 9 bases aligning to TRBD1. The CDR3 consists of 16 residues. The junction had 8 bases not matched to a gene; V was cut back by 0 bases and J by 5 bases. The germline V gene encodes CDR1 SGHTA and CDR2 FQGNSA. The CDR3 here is CASSLAGRTGEDEQYF. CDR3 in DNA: TGTGCCAGCAGCTTAGCAGGTCGGACAGGGGAGGACGAGCAGTACTTC.

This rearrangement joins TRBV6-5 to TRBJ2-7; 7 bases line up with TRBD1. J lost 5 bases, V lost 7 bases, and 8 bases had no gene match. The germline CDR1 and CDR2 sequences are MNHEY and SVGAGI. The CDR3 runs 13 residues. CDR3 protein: CASIPATGNEQYF. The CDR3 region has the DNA TGTGCCAGCATTCCCGCGACAGGGAACGAGCAGTACTTC.

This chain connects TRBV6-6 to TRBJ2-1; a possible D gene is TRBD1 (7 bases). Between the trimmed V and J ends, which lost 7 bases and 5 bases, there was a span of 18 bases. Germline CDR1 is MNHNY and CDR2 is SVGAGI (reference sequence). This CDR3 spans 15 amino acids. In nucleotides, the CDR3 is TGTGCCAGCACCGATGCCCAGGGGGGTAACAATGAGCAGTTCTTC. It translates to CASTDAQGGNNEQFF.

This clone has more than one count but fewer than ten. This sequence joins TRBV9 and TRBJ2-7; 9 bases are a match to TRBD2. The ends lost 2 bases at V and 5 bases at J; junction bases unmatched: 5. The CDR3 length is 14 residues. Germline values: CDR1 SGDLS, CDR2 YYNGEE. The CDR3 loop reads CASSVTGTSNEQYF. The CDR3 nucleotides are TGTGCCAGCAGCGTGACCGGGACTAGCAACGAGCAGTACTTC.

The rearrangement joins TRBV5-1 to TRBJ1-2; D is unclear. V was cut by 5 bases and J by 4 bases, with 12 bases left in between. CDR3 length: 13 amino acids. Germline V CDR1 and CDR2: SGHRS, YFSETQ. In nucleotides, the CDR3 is TGCGCCAGCAGTTTCCAGGAAGGCTATGGCTACACCTTC. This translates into CASSFQEGYGYTF.

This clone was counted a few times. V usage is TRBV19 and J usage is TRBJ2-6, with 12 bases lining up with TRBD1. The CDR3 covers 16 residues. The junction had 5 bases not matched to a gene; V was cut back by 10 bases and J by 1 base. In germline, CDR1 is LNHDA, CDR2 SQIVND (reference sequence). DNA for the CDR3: TGTGCCACCGGGACAGGGGGCACGTCTGGGGCCAACGTCCTGACTTTC. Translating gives CATGTGGTSGANVLTF.

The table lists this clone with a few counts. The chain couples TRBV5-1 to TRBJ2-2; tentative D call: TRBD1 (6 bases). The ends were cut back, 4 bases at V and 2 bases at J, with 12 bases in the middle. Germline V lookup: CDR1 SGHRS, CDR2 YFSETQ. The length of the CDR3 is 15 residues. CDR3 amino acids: CASSLDSQNTGELFF. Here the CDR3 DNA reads TGCGCCAGCAGCCTGGACAGTCAAAACACCGGGGAGCTGTTTTTT.

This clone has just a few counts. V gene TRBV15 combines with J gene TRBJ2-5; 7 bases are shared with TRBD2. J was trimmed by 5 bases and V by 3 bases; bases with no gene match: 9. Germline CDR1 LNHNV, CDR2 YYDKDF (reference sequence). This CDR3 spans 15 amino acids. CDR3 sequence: CATSSFGGVVETQYF. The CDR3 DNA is TGTGCCACCAGCAGCTTTGGGGGGGTCGTGGAGACCCAGTACTTC.

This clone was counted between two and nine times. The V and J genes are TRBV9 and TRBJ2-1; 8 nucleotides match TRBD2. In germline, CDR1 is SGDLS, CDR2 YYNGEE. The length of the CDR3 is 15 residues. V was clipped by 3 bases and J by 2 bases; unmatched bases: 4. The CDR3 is CASSGGAGAYNEQFF. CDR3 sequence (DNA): TGTGCCAGCAGCGGGGGAGCGGGAGCCTACAATGAGCAGTTCTTC.

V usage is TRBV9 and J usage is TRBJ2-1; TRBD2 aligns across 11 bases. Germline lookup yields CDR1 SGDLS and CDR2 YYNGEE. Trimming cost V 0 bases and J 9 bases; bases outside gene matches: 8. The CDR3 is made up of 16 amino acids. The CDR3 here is CASSVANSGRASEQFF. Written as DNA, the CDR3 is TGTGCCAGCAGCGTAGCGAATAGCGGGAGGGCCAGTGAGCAGTTCTTC.

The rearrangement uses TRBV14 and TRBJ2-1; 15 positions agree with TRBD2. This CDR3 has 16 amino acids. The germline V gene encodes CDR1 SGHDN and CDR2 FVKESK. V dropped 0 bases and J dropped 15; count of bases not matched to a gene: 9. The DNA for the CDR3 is TGTGCCAGCAGCCAAGACCGGACTAGCGGGAGGGTTCGTCCGTTCTTC. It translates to CASSQDRTSGRVRPFF. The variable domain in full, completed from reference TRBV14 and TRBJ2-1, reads EAGVTQFPSHSVIEKGQTVTLRCDPISGHDNLYWYRRVMGKEIKFLLHFVKESKQDESGMPNNRFLAERTGGTYSTLKVQPAELEDSGVYFCASSQDRTSGRVRPFFGPGTRLTVL.

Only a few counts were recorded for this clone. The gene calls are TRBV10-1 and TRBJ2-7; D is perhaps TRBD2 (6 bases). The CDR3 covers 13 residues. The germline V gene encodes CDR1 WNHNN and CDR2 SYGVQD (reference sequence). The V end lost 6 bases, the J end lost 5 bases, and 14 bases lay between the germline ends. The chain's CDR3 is CASRRGREDEQYF. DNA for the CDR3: TGCGCCAGCAGACGAGGAAGGGAGGACGAGCAGTACTTC.

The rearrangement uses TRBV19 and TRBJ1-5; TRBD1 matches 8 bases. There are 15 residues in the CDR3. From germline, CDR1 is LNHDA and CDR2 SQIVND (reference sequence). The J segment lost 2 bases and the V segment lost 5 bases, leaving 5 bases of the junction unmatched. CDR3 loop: CASSPDRVGNQPQHF. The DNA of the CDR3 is TGTGCCAGTAGTCCGGACAGGGTGGGCAATCAGCCCCAGCATTTT. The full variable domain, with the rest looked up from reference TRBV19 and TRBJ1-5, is DGGITQSPKYLFRKEGQNVTLSCEQNLNHDAMYWYRQDPGQGLRLIYYSQIVNDFQKGDIAEGYSVSREKKESFPLTVTSAQKNPTAFYLCASSPDRVGNQPQHFGDGTRLSIL.

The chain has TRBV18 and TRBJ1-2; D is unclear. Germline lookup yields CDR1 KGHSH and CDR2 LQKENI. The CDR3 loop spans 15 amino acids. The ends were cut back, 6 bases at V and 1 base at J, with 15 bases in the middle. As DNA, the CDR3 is TGTGCCAGCTCCCAGCGCTTGGAGCGTAACTATGGCTACACCTTC. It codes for CASSQRLERNYGYTF. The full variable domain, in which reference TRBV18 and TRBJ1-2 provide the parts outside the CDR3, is NAGVMQNPRHLVRRRGQEARLRCSPMKGHSHVYWYRQLPEEGLKFMVYLQKENIIDESGMPKERFSAEFPKEGPSILRIQQVVRGDSAAYFCASSQRLERNYGYTFGSGTRLTVV.

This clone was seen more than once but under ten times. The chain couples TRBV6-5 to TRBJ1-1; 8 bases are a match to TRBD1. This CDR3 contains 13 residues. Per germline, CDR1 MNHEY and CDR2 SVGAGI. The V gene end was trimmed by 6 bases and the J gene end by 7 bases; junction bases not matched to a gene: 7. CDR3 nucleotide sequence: TGTGCCAGCAGGGAGACAGGGGAGGTTGAAGCTTTCTTT. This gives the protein CASRETGEVEAFF.

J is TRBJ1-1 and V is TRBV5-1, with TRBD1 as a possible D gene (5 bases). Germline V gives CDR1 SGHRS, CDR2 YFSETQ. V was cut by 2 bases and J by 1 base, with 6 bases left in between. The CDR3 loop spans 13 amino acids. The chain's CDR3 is CASSFQGNTEAFF. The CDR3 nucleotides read TGCGCCAGCAGCTTTCAGGGGAACACTGAAGCTTTCTTT.

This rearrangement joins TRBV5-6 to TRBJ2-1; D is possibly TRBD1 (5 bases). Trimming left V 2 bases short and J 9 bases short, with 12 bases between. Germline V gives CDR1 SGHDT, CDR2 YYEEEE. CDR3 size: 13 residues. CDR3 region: CASSLGREGEQFF. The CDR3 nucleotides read TGTGCCAGCAGCTTAGGCAGGGAAGGTGAGCAGTTCTTC.

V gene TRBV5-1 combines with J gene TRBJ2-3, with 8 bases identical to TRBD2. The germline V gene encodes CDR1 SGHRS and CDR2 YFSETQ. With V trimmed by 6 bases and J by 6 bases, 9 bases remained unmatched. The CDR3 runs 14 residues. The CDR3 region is CASTVAAGADTQYF. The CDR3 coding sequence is TGCGCCAGCACCGTGGCAGCGGGAGCTGATACGCAGTATTTT. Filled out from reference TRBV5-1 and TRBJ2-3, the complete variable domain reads KAGVTQTPRYLIKTRGQQVTLSCSPISGHRSVSWYQQTPGQGLQFLFEYFSETQRNKGNFPGRFSGRQFSNSRSEMNVSTLELGDSALYLCASTVAAGADTQYFGPGTRLTVL.

CDR3: CASSQLDRGEQFF. As DNA, the CDR3 is TGTGCCAGCAGCCAACTTGACAGGGGTGAGCAGTTCTTC. V gene TRBV14 combines with J gene TRBJ2-1, with TRBD1 identical over 8 bases. Germline CDR1 is SGHDN and CDR2 is FVKESK. The J segment lost 9 bases and the V segment lost 2 bases, leaving 3 bases of the junction unmatched. The CDR3 is made up of 13 amino acids.